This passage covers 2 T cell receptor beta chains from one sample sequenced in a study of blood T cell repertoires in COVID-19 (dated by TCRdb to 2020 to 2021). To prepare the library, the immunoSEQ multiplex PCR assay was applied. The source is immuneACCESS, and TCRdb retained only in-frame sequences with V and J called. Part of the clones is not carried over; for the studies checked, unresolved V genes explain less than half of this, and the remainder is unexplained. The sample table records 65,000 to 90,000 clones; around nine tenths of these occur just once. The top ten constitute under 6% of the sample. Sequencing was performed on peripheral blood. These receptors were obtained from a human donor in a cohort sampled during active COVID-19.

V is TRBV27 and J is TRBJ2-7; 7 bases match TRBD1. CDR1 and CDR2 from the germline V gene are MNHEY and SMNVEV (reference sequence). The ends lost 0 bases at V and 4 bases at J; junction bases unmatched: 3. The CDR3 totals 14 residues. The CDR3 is CASSLSTGSYEQYF. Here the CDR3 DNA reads TGTGCCAGCAGTTTATCGACAGGGTCGTACGAGCAGTACTTC.

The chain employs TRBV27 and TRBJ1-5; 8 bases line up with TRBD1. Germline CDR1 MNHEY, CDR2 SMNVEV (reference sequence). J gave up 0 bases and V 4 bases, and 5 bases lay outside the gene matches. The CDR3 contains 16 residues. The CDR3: CASSWTGPYSNQPQHF. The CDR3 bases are TGTGCCAGCAGTTGGACAGGGCCCTATAGCAATCAGCCCCAGCATTTT.